These 21 T cell receptor beta chains were sequenced from one sample in a study of T cell repertoires in cytomegalovirus infection. MiXCR was run by TCRdb on the reads, yielding one entry per CDR3 protein. The sample lists fewer than 700,000 distinct CDR3 sequences; less than 25% were seen once. The material sequenced was CD8+ T cells from PBMCs. These TCRs come from a human donor in good health (CMV status not recorded). Some clones in this sample may be carry-over from other donors' samples.

The chain employs TRBV7-4 and TRBJ1-1; D is uncertain. The germline V gene has CDR1 SGHVT and CDR2 SQSDAQ. This CDR3 has 15 amino acids. Trimming removed 1 base from V and 3 bases from J, with 12 bases in between. The DNA for the CDR3 is TGTGCCAGCAGCTTAGGAGCGCAGGAGGACACTGAAGCTTTCTTT. Translated, it gives CASSLGAQEDTEAFF.

About this clonotype: Sequence at one end of the junction differs from germline and may be a read error. The chain uses TRBV20-1 and TRBJ1-4; 7 positions agree with TRBD1. The V gene's germline CDR1 is DFQATT and CDR2 SNEGSKA (reference sequence). This CDR3 has 16 amino acids. CDR3 loop: CCARGGEDATNEKLFF. In DNA, the CDR3 is TGCTGTGCTAGAGGGGGCGAGGACGCAACTAATGAAAAACTGTTTTTT.

On this clonotype itself: This may arise from a read error, as a much more abundant clone is one base away. This chain links TRBV6-1 with TRBJ1-1; D not resolved. Germline assignment: CDR1 MNHNS and CDR2 SASEGT. Trimming left V 0 bases short and J 7 bases short, with 9 bases between. CDR3 size: 13 residues. CDR3 coding DNA: TGTGCCAGCAGTGAAGCGCTTTGGGTTGAAGCTTTCTTT. This encodes CASSEALWVEAFF.

The CDR3 loop is CASSLYRVRTGELFF. The CDR3 DNA follows: TGTGCCAGCAGTTTATATCGGGTTCGAACCGGGGAGCTGTTTTTT. V is TRBV28 and J is TRBJ2-2; no firm D call. Germline V gene lookup returns CDR1 MDHEN and CDR2 SYDVKM. There are 15 residues in the CDR3. V lost 1 base and J 5 bases, leaving 11 bases between the germline ends. Variable domain in full (rest from reference TRBV28 and TRBJ2-2): DVKVTQSSRYLVKRTGEKVFLECVQDMDHENMFWYRQDPGLGLRLIYFSYDVKMKEKGDIPEGYSVSREKKERFSLILESASTNQTSMYLCASSLYRVRTGELFFGEGSRLTVL.

Turning to this clonotype: A read error may be the cause here, since a much bigger clone is one base away. The chain joins TRBV7-6 to TRBJ1-5, with 7 bases identical to TRBD1. The CDR3 is 15 amino acids. Germline lookup yields CDR1 SGHVS and CDR2 FNYEAQ. The CDR3 bases are TGTGCCAACAGCTACATGACAGGGTCTAATCAGCCCCAGCATTTT. As protein: CANSYMTGSNQPQHF.

This clonotype was seen a few times. The chain uses TRBV29-1 and TRBJ2-7; possible D gene TRBD1, 6 bases. The CDR3 covers 13 residues. Per germline, CDR1 SQVTM and CDR2 ANQGSEA. CDR3 amino acids: CSVLGTRSYEQYF. In DNA, the CDR3 is TGCAGTGTGCTCGGGACACGCTCCTACGAGCAGTACTTC.

This clonotype occurred many times. V is TRBV7-2 and J is TRBJ2-7; TRBD1 agrees at 8 bases. With 0 bases clipped from V and 3 bases from J, the junction kept 4 bases outside the gene matches. The germline CDR1 and CDR2 sequences are SGHTA and FQGNSA. The CDR3 runs 15 residues. CDR3 in DNA: TGTGCCAGCAGCTTAGCACGGACAGGGATCTACGAGCAGTACGTC. Protein sequence: CASSLARTGIYEQYV.

V is TRBV6-5 and J is TRBJ2-1, with 12 bases identical to TRBD2. With 4 bases clipped from V and 5 bases from J, the junction kept 0 bases outside the gene matches. The CDR3 runs to 14 residues. Per the germline V gene, CDR1 is MNHEY and CDR2 is SVGAGI. The DNA of the CDR3 is TGTGCCAGCAGTTGGACTAGCGGGAACAATGAGCAGTTCTTC. It yields the protein CASSWTSGNNEQFF.

The chain is built from TRBV9 and TRBJ2-6; D remains unclear. The CDR3 is made up of 15 amino acids. V lost 1 base and J 4 bases, leaving 9 bases between the germline ends. Germline V CDR1 and CDR2: SGDLS, YYNGEE. CDR3 sequence (DNA): TGTGCCAGCAGCGTAAGCCTTTCCGGGGCCAACGTCCTGACTTTC. Encoded protein: CASSVSLSGANVLTF.

Only a few counts were recorded for this clonotype. This rearrangement joins TRBV6-5 to TRBJ2-1; TRBD1 might be the D (6 bases). This CDR3 comprises 18 residues. V was shortened by 6 bases and J by 6 bases, with 27 bases between the two germline ends. CDR1 and CDR2 (germline): MNHEY, SVGAGI. CDR3 DNA sequence: TGTGCCAGCAGCCTCAAAACATCCCAGGCCTACAGGGTCAATGAGCAGTTCTTC. Its translation: CASSLKTSQAYRVNEQFF.

This clonotype was detected ten times or more. V is TRBV7-8 and J is TRBJ1-4; 7 bases line up with TRBD1. The length of the CDR3 is 15 residues. V lost 5 bases and J lost 1; bases outside the gene matches: 4. CDR1 is SGHVS, CDR2 FQNEAQ, per germline. For the CDR3, the DNA is TGTGCCAGCAGCGCCAGACAGGGAACTAATGAAAAACTGTTTTTT. Its translation: CASSARQGTNEKLFF.

The chain carries TRBV19 and TRBJ1-2; D gene uncertain. CDR3 length: 15 amino acids. The germline V and J ends were trimmed by 5 bases and 4 bases, with 17 bases remaining between them. Per germline, CDR1 LNHDA and CDR2 SQIVND (reference sequence). CDR3 in amino acids: CASSVDGESFYGYTF. The CDR3 DNA follows: TGTGCCAGTAGTGTGGACGGGGAATCATTCTATGGCTACACCTTC.

In its sample, this clonotype was seen a few times. The DNA for the CDR3 is TGCGCCAGCAGCCAAGATCAGGGCGCGTACAATGAGCAGTTCTTC. Translation gives CASSQDQGAYNEQFF. J is TRBJ2-1 and V is TRBV4-3, with D maybe TRBD1 (5 bases). Germline CDR1 reads LGHNA; CDR2 reads YSLEER. The V end lost 0 bases, the J end lost 4 bases, and 10 bases lay between the germline ends. The CDR3 loop spans 15 amino acids.

This clonotype was seen more than once but under ten times. The chain uses TRBV6-2 or TRBV6-3 and TRBJ2-7; TRBD1 matches 7 bases. V lost 0 bases and J lost 2; bases outside the gene matches: 7. Germline V gives CDR1 MNHEY, CDR2 SVGEGT. This CDR3 contains 16 residues. The CDR3 region is CASSYSVVQGAYEQYV. DNA for the CDR3: TGTGCCAGCAGTTACTCGGTAGTCCAGGGGGCCTACGAGCAGTACGTC.

The chain recombines TRBV29-1 with TRBJ1-2; D ambiguous. V was shortened by 0 bases and J by 4 bases, with 18 bases between the two germline ends. Germline V gene lookup returns CDR1 SQVTM and CDR2 ANQGSEA. The CDR3 length is 16 residues. The CDR3 coding sequence is TGCAGCGTTGAAGATCGCTCTGGGAACTTGGGCTATGGCTACACCTTC. This sequence encodes CSVEDRSGNLGYGYTF.

A word on this clonotype: This may come from a read error, since a much larger clone is one base off. The chain employs TRBV7-2 and TRBJ2-3; D is ambiguous. The J call is in doubt because the DNA end fits TRBJ1-5 better. CDR3 size: 16 residues. Germline V gene lookup returns CDR1 SGHTA and CDR2 FQGNSA. CDR3 nucleotides: TGTGCCAGCAGCTTATATCCTACATCGCCATCAGATACGCAGCATTTT. This gives the protein CASSLYPTSPSDTQHF.

This sequence joins TRBV6-1 and TRBJ2-5, with D maybe TRBD2 (7 bases). The V gene's germline CDR1 is MNHNS and CDR2 SASEGT. The CDR3 covers 14 residues. V lost 8 bases and J lost 4, with 17 bases in between. CDR3 coding DNA: TGTGCCAGCGACGGATGGGGGGGCGGAGAGACCCAGTACTTC. This encodes CASDGWGGGETQYF.

This clonotype was observed a handful of times. The gene calls are TRBV18 and TRBJ2-1; the match to TRBD1 covers 9 bases. This CDR3 is built from 15 residues. Germline trimming cut 6 bases from V and 10 bases from J; bases unmatched to any gene: 13. Germline V CDR1 and CDR2: KGHSH, LQKENI. CDR3 protein: CASSPSPGTGNEQFF. CDR3 sequence (DNA): TGTGCCAGCTCTCCATCTCCCGGGACAGGGAACGAGCAGTTCTTC.

The rearrangement uses TRBV5-6 and TRBJ1-3, with a weak D call TRBD1 (5 bases). V shed 2 bases and J shed 3 bases, with 6 bases lying between them. The length of the CDR3 is 13 residues. In germline, CDR1 is SGHDT, CDR2 YYEEEE. The chain's CDR3 is CASSLGDGNTIYF. The CDR3 DNA reads as TGTGCCAGCAGCTTAGGGGATGGAAACACCATATATTTT.

The chain couples TRBV5-1 to TRBJ2-3; D is uncertain. Between the trimmed V and J ends, which lost 7 bases and 5 bases, there was a span of 8 bases. The CDR3 sequence is 11 residues long. Germline CDR1 reads SGHRS; CDR2 reads YFSETQ. The CDR3 reads CASQVGDTQYF. Written as DNA, the CDR3 is TGCGCCAGCCAAGTTGGAGATACGCAGTATTTT.

The chain is built from TRBV27 and TRBJ2-1; 8 bases agree with TRBD2. There are 14 residues in the CDR3. J lost 9 bases, V lost 4 bases, and 8 bases had no gene match. The germline V gene encodes CDR1 MNHEY and CDR2 SMNVEV (reference sequence). CDR3 in amino acids: CASSWGTSGFEQFF. The CDR3 DNA sequence: TGTGCCAGCAGTTGGGGAACTAGCGGTTTTGAGCAGTTCTTC.